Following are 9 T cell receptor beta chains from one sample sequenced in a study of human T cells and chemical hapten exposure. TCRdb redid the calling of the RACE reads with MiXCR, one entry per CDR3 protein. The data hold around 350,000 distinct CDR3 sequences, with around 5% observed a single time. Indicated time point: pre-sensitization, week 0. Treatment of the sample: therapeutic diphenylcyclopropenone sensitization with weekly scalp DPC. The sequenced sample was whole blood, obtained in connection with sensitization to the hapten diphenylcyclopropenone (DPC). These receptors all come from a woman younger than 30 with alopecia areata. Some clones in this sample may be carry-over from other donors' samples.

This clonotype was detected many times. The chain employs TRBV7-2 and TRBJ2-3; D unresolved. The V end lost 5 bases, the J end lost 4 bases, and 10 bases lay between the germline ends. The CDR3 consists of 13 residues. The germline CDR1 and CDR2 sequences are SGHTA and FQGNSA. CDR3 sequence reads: CASSTGSPDTQYF. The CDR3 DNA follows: TGTGCCAGCAGCACCGGGTCCCCAGATACGCAGTATTTT.

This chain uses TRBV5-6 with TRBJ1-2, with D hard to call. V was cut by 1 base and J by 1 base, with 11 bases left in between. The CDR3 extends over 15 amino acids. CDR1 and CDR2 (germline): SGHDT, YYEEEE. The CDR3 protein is CASSLTAAGNYGYTF. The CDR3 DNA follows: TGTGCCAGCAGCTTGACGGCAGCGGGTAACTATGGCTACACCTTC.

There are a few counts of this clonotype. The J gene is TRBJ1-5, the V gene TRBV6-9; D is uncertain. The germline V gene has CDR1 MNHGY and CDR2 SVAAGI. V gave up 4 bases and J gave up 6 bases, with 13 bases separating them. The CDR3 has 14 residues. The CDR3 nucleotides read TGTGCCAGCAGTTCGACTGGCCGCAGTCAGCCCCAGCATTTT. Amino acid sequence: CASSSTGRSQPQHF.

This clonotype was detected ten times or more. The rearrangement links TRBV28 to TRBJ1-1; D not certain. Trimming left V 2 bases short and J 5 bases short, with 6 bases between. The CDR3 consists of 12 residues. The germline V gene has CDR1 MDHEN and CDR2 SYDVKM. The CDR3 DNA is TGTGCCAGCAGTTTAGCAATGACTGAAGCTTTCTTT. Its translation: CASSLAMTEAFF.

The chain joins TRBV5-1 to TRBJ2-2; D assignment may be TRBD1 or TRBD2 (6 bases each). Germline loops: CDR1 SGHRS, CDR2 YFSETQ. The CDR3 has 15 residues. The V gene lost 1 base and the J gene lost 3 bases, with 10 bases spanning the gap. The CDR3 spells CASSLRGTHTGELFF. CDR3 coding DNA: TGCGCCAGCAGCTTGAGGGGGACTCACACCGGGGAGCTGTTTTTT.

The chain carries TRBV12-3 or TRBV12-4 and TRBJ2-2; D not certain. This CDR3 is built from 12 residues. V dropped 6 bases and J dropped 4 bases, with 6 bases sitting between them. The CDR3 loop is CASSRITGELFF. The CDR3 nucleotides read TGTGCCAGCAGCCGGATCACCGGGGAGCTGTTTTTT.

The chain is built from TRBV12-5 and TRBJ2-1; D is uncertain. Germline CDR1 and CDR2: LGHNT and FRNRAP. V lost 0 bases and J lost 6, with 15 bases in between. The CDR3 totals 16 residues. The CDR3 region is CASGLVPGVPSNEQFF. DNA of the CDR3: TGTGCTAGTGGTTTGGTTCCTGGGGTCCCCAGCAATGAGCAGTTCTTC.

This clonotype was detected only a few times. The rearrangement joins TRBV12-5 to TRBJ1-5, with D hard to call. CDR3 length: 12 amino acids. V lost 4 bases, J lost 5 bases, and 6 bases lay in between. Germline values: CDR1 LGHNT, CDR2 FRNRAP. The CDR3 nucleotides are TGTGCTAGTGGTTCCCAATATCAGCCCCAGCATTTT. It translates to CASGSQYQPQHF.

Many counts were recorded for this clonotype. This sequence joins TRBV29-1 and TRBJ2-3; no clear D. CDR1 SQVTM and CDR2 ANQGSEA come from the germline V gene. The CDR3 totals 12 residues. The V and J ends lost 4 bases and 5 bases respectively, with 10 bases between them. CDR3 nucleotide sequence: TGCAGCGTTGTGGGCACGGAAGATACGCAGTATTTT. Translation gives CSVVGTEDTQYF.